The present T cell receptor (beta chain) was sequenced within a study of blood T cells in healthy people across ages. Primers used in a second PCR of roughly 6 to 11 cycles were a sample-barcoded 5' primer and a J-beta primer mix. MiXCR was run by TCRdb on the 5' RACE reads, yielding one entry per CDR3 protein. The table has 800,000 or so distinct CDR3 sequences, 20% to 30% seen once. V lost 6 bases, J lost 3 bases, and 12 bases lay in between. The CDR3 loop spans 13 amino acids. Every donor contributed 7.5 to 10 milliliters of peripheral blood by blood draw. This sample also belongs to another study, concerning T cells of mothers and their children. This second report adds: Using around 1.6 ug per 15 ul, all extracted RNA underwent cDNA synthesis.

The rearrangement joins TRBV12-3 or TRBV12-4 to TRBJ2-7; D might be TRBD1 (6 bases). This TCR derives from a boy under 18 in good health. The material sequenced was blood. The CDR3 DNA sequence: TGTGCCAGCAGATTAACAGGGTACTACGAGCAGTACTTC. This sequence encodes CASRLTGYYEQYF.